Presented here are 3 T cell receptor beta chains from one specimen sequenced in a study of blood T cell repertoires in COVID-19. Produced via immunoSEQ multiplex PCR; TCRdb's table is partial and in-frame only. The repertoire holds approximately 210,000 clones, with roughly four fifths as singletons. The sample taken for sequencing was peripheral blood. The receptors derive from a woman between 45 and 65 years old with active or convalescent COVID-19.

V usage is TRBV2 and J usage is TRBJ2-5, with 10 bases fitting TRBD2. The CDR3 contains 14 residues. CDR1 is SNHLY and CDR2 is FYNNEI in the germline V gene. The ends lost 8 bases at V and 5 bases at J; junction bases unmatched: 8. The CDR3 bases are TGTGCCAGCGCTAGCGGGAGCGAGTGGGAGACCCAGTACTTC. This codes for CASASGSEWETQYF.

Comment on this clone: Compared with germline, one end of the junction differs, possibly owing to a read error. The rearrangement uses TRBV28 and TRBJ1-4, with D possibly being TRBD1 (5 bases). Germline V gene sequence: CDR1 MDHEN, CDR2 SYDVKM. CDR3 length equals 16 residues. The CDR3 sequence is CASKPGGSTGAKRILF. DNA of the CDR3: TGTGCCAGCAAACCCGGGGGTTCGACTGGGGCCAAGCGGATTCTTTTT.

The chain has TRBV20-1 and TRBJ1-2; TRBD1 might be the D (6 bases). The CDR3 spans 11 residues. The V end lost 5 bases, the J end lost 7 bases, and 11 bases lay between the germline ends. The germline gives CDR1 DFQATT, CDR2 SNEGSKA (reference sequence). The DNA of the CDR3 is TGCAGTGCTCACAGGGAGCGTGGCTACACCTTC. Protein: CSAHRERGYTF.